The following is a T cell receptor (beta chain) sequence with its context. Its antigen is unknown. The source of the sample is a study of T cell responses to AZD1222 COVID-19 vaccine. Study findings and constraints: Spike-specific TCR repertoires showed rising breadth and depth after two AZD1222 doses. Across the whole spike, CD4 TCRs peaked at regions 160-218 and 743-854. Baseline seropositivity characterized only six AZD1222 recipients.

The germline V gene encodes CDR1 KGHSH and CDR2 LQKENI. The J segment lost 3 bases and the V segment lost 6 bases, leaving 7 bases of the junction unmatched. CDR3 size: 14 residues. Measured with immunoSEQ multiplex PCR; TCRdb has only the in-frame clones, and not every one. Among over 200,000 clones listed, less than 95% were seen once. V gene TRBV18 combines with J gene TRBJ1-1; TRBD1 matches at 7 bases. The receptor's source is an adult who received the MenACWY meningococcal vaccine as a control. Specimen: peripheral blood, collected 28 days after the second dose of the MenACWY control vaccine. The CDR3 sequence: CASSTDRVYTEAFF. DNA for the CDR3: TGTGCCAGCTCTACTGACAGGGTTTACACTGAAGCTTTCTTT. Looking up the rest from reference TRBV18 and TRBJ1-1 gives the full variable domain: NAGVMQNPRHLVRRRGQEARLRCSPMKGHSHVYWYRQLPEEGLKFMVYLQKENIIDESGMPKERFSAEFPKEGPSILRIQQVVRGDSAAYFCASSTDRVYTEAFFGQGTRLTVV.